These T cell receptor beta chains were read from a single sample in a study of blood T cells in healthy people across ages. TCRdb redid the calling of the 5' RACE reads with MiXCR, one entry per CDR3 protein. The sample lists 800,000 to 950,000 distinct CDR3 sequences, around 29% occurring once. This sample also belongs to another study, concerning T cells of mothers and their children.

What was sequenced was blood. The receptor set was obtained from a woman aged 40 to 50 in good health. Both conserved end residues are part of each CDR3. The D gene is left open where the match is weak. Expanded clones are given a class, and other clones once, few, many or no size at all.

few	TRBV12-3/TRBV12-4	TRBJ1-1	-	CASSLGRGTRETEAFF	TGTGCCAGCAGTCTAGGGCGGGGGACCCGAGAGACTGAAGCTTTCTTT
-	TRBV10-3	TRBJ1-1	-	CAISDAGGSTEAFF	TGTGCCATCAGTGACGCTGGAGGTAGCACTGAAGCTTTCTTT
few	TRBV20-1	TRBJ2-3	-	CSARGGTASTDTQYF	TGCAGTGCTAGAGGGGGGACGGCTAGCACAGATACGCAGTATTTT
-	TRBV18	TRBJ2-5	-	CASSPQGGDGETQYF	TGTGCCAGCTCACCACAAGGCGGGGATGGAGAGACCCAGTACTTC
many	TRBV5-1	TRBJ2-7	TRBD1	CASSRDSAYEQYF	TGCGCCAGCAGCAGGGACAGTGCCTACGAGCAGTACTTC
-	TRBV7-9	TRBJ1-2	-	CASTFEGGYYGYTF	TGTGCCAGCACCTTTGAGGGGGGATACTATGGCTACACCTTC
few	TRBV4-1	TRBJ1-1	-	CASSQATGTTEAFF	TGCGCCAGCAGCCAGGCTACAGGGACCACTGAAGCTTTCTTT
few	TRBV14	TRBJ2-1	-	CASSQAGWDEQFF	TGTGCCAGCAGCCAAGCTGGATGGGATGAGCAGTTCTTC
many	TRBV5-6	TRBJ2-7	-	CASSFSGSSYEQYF	TGTGCCAGCAGCTTTTCGGGCAGTTCCTACGAGCAGTACTTC
-	TRBV27	TRBJ2-3	TRBD2	CASRRDATSAVRDTQYF	TGTGCCAGCAGGAGAGACGCCACTAGCGCGGTCCGCGATACGCAGTATTTT
-	TRBV19	TRBJ2-7	-	CASNLGAGYYEQYF	TGTGCCAGTAACCTGGGAGCAGGGTACTACGAGCAGTACTTC
many	TRBV18	TRBJ2-7	TRBD1	CASSPPGQGPYEQYF	TGTGCCAGCAGCCCACCGGGACAGGGTCCGTACGAGCAGTACTTC
many	TRBV28	TRBJ2-7	TRBD2	CASSATSGVWNEQYF	TGTGCCAGCAGTGCCACTAGCGGGGTTTGGAACGAGCAGTACTTC
-	TRBV2	TRBJ2-5	-	CSFRDTLQETQYF	TGTTCCTTCCGGGACACCCTCCAAGAGACCCAGTACTTC
many	TRBV12-3/TRBV12-4	TRBJ1-2	-	CASSHSTNGYTF	TGTGCCAGCAGCCACTCGACAAACGGCTACACCTTC
few	TRBV27	TRBJ1-2	TRBD1	CASSPMNRGLVGRGFGYTF	TGTGCCAGCAGTCCGATGAACAGGGGGCTTGTTGGCCGGGGCTTTGGCTACACCTTC
-	TRBV4-3	TRBJ1-2	-	CASSQDVTLVRAGGYTF	TGCGCCAGCAGCCAAGACGTAACTTTGGTCAGGGCAGGGGGCTACACCTTC
-	TRBV5-1	TRBJ1-2	-	CASSLAVGDHGYTF	TGCGCCAGCAGCTTGGCCGTGGGGGACCATGGCTACACCTTC
few	TRBV4-1	TRBJ2-6	-	CASSRGTALSSGANVLTF	TGCGCCAGCAGCCGAGGGACGGCTCTCAGCTCTGGGGCCAACGTCCTGACTTTC
-	TRBV28	TRBJ1-5	-	CASSFGGSRNQPQHF	TGTGCCAGCAGTTTTGGGGGAAGCCGCAATCAGCCCCAGCATTTT
-	TRBV11-2	TRBJ2-3	-	CASTVSLPPLMNTQYF	TGTGCCAGCACCGTGTCCCTCCCTCCACTGATGAATACGCAGTATTTT
-	TRBV6-1	TRBJ2-7	-	CASRVILSSYEQYF	TGTGCCAGCAGGGTAATCTTGAGCTCCTACGAGCAGTACTTC
-	TRBV6-5	TRBJ2-6	-	CASTGRGLSGANVRTF	TGTGCCAGCACAGGCAGGGGCTTATCTGGGGCCAACGTCCGGACTTTC
many	TRBV6-2/TRBV6-3	TRBJ2-7	TRBD1	CASSYPFGQGVGFGYEQYF	TGTGCCAGCAGTTACCCCTTTGGACAGGGGGTAGGCTTCGGCTACGAGCAGTACTTC
many	TRBV20-1	TRBJ2-7	TRBD1	CSALGDRAYEQYF	TGCAGTGCTTTAGGGGACAGAGCCTACGAGCAGTACTTC
few	TRBV20-1	TRBJ1-5	-	CSARDRRGSQPQHF	TGCAGTGCTAGAGATAGGAGGGGGAGTCAGCCCCAGCATTTT
many	TRBV5-1	TRBJ2-3	TRBD2	CASSWGLAGGKPSNTDTQYF	TGCGCCAGCAGCTGGGGACTAGCGGGGGGAAAACCTTCTAACACAGATACGCAGTATTTT
-	TRBV12-3/TRBV12-4	TRBJ1-1	-	CASSPRRHVNTEAFF	TGTGCCAGCAGTCCCCGGCGGCACGTGAACACTGAAGCTTTCTTT
many	TRBV2	TRBJ2-6	-	CASGAGSGANVLTF	TGTGCCAGCGGCGCGGGCTCTGGGGCCAACGTCCTGACTTTC
many	TRBV15	TRBJ2-6	-	CATTLWGSSGANVLTF	TGTGCCACCACCCTCTGGGGAAGCTCTGGGGCCAACGTCCTGACTTTC
many	TRBV7-6	TRBJ1-1	-	CASSLKRADEAFF	TGTGCCAGCAGCCTAAAGCGGGCAGACGAAGCTTTCTTT
few	TRBV2	TRBJ1-1	-	CASTPLGETRNTEAFF	TGTGCCAGCACACCTCTTGGGGAGACTAGGAACACTGAAGCTTTCTTT
many	TRBV10-3	TRBJ2-3	TRBD2	CAISESSGGISTDTQYF	TGTGCCATCAGTGAGTCGAGCGGGGGGATAAGCACAGATACGCAGTATTTT
-	TRBV20-1	TRBJ2-7	-	CGARDAHSSYEQYF	TGCGGTGCTAGAGATGCACACAGCTCCTACGAGCAGTACTTC
-	TRBV13	TRBJ2-1	-	CASSLEGTEQFF	TGTGCCAGCAGCTTAGAGGGAACTGAGCAGTTCTTC
-	TRBV27	TRBJ2-7	-	CASRRHDGTYEQYF	TGTGCCAGCAGGCGACACGACGGTACCTACGAGCAGTACTTC
-	TRBV18	TRBJ1-1	-	CASSYRELDTEAFF	TGTGCCAGCTCCTACAGGGAATTGGACACTGAAGCTTTCTTT
few	TRBV7-2	TRBJ2-5	-	CASSLVRDLFQETQYF	TGTGCCAGCAGCTTAGTCCGGGACTTATTCCAAGAGACCCAGTACTTC
few	TRBV28	TRBJ2-7	TRBD2	CASSSLRASGGRPYEQYF	TGTGCCAGCAGCAGTTTGAGGGCTAGCGGGGGCAGGCCCTACGAGCAGTACTTC
many	TRBV2	TRBJ2-7	-	CASSPLSYEQYF	TGTGCCAGCAGCCCACTATCCTACGAGCAGTACTTC
few	TRBV29-1	TRBJ1-2	-	CSVEDTGTNYGYTF	TGCAGCGTTGAAGATACAGGGACTAACTATGGCTACACCTTC
few	TRBV15	TRBJ1-3	-	CATSRDWAGTGNTIYF	TGTGCCACCAGCAGAGATTGGGCGGGGACTGGAAACACCATATATTTT
many	TRBV7-2	TRBJ1-5	-	CASSLFGDSNQPQHF	TGTGCCAGCAGCTTATTCGGGGATAGCAATCAGCCCCAGCATTTT
-	TRBV4-1	TRBJ2-3	TRBD2	CASSPSSGRTDTQYF	TGCGCCAGCAGCCCATCTAGCGGACGCACAGATACGCAGTATTTT
-	TRBV11-2	TRBJ2-7	TRBD2	CASSLEAGLVLDEQYF	TGTGCCAGCAGCTTAGAGGCGGGACTAGTTCTTGACGAGCAGTACTTC
many	TRBV29-1	TRBJ2-3	TRBD2	CSVDGSLAGVPDTQYF	TGCAGCGTTGACGGGTCCCTAGCGGGGGTACCAGATACGCAGTATTTT
many	TRBV11-2	TRBJ2-5	TRBD2	CASSLGGGFQETQYF	TGTGCCAGCAGCTTGGGGGGGGGATTCCAAGAGACCCAGTACTTC
-	TRBV12-3/TRBV12-4	TRBJ1-5	-	CASSLTIDQPQHF	TGTGCCAGCAGTTTAACCATAGATCAGCCCCAGCATTTT
-	TRBV7-9	TRBJ1-1	TRBD1	CASSPRRGHLNTEAFF	TGTGCCAGCAGCCCCCGTAGGGGGCATTTGAACACTGAAGCTTTCTTT
-	TRBV2	TRBJ1-4	TRBD1	CASSVGQAEGEKLFF	TGTGCCAGCAGTGTTGGACAGGCCGAAGGTGAAAAACTGTTTTTT
-	TRBV3-1	TRBJ1-1	TRBD1	CASSQGQSSTEAFF	TGTGCCAGCAGCCAGGGACAGTCAAGCACTGAAGCTTTCTTT
-	TRBV28	TRBJ1-2	TRBD1	CASTQAGGSSDYGYTF	TGTGCCAGCACCCAAGCAGGGGGCTCTTCGGACTATGGCTACACCTTC
-	TRBV7-2	TRBJ2-3	TRBD2	CASSPRLAGRRTDAQYF	TGTGCCAGCAGCCCCAGACTAGCGGGGCGAAGGACAGATGCGCAGTATTTT
-	TRBV28	TRBJ2-7	-	CASSFFRGGYGQYF	TGTGCCAGCAGTTTTTTCAGGGGGGGATACGGGCAGTACTTC
few	TRBV5-6	TRBJ2-1	-	CASSRTAEFSYNEQFF	TGTGCCAGCAGCCGGACAGCCGAGTTCTCCTACAATGAGCAGTTCTTC
-	TRBV11-1	TRBJ1-1	-	CASSSRDRLRGTEAFF	TGTGCCAGCAGCTCCAGAGACAGGCTACGGGGCACTGAAGCTTTCTTT
few	TRBV20-1	TRBJ2-1	TRBD2	CSARDVVSGSYNEQFF	TGCAGTGCTAGAGATGTAGTTAGCGGGTCCTACAATGAGCAGTTCTTC
few	TRBV7-3	TRBJ1-2	-	CASSPGRGHYGYTF	TGTGCCAGCAGCCCCGGCAGGGGACACTATGGCTACACCTTC
many	TRBV2	TRBJ2-5	-	CASSERGLVQETQYF	TGTGCCAGCAGTGAAAGGGGGTTGGTCCAAGAGACCCAGTACTTC